One and the same sample provided the 11 T cell receptor beta chains below, sequenced in a study of T cell changes during pregnancy in multiple sclerosis. Sequencing was performed with immunoSEQ multiplex PCR; in TCRdb, only in-frame clones are kept and a portion is missing. Of around 73,000 clones in the sample, 85% to 95% were seen once. Sequenced material: peripheral blood, taken in the third trimester of pregnancy. The receptors originated from a female donor in good health, enrolled as a control in a pregnancy study.

The genes are TRBV10-3 and TRBJ1-2; 9 bases are a match to TRBD1. Germline CDR1 and CDR2: ENHRY and SYGVKD. The CDR3 totals 13 residues. The V gene end was trimmed by 8 bases and the J gene end by 6 bases; junction bases not matched to a gene: 7. CDR3 sequence reads: CAIWTGETDGYTF. In DNA form, the CDR3 reads TGTGCCATCTGGACAGGGGAAACTGATGGCTACACCTTC.

The chain links TRBV6-6 to TRBJ2-3, with 7 bases that match TRBD2. This CDR3 contains 16 residues. V trimming: 6 bases; J trimming: 0 bases; junction bases outside the gene matches: 9. Germline loops: CDR1 MNHNY, CDR2 SVGAGI (reference sequence). The chain's CDR3 is CASSPALAQSTDTQYF. As DNA, the CDR3 is TGTGCCAGCAGCCCCGCACTAGCGCAGAGCACAGATACGCAGTATTTT.

This rearrangement joins TRBV6-5 to TRBJ1-1; D gene uncertain. The CDR3 contains 14 residues. Germline CDR1 reads MNHEY; CDR2 reads SVGAGI. V was cut by 0 bases and J by 3 bases, with 8 bases left in between. The CDR3 DNA follows: TGTGCCAGCAGTTACTCACAGAGGGACACTGAAGCTTTCTTT. This translates into CASSYSQRDTEAFF.

The V call is TRBV5-5, the J call TRBJ2-2, with a possible D match to TRBD1 (7 bases). The CDR3 sequence is 16 residues long. V was cut by 4 bases and J by 3 bases, with 16 bases left in between. Per the germline V gene, CDR1 is SGHKS and CDR2 is YYEKEE (reference sequence). The chain's CDR3 is CASSPTEGAYTGELFF. Here the CDR3 DNA reads TGTGCCAGCAGCCCAACGGAGGGGGCTTACACCGGGGAGCTGTTTTTT.

The J gene is TRBJ2-7, the V gene TRBV27; the match to TRBD1 covers 7 bases. The CDR3 covers 16 residues. Germline V lookup: CDR1 MNHEY, CDR2 SMNVEV (reference sequence). V was clipped by 4 bases and J by 1 base; unmatched bases: 10. In DNA form, the CDR3 reads TGTGCCAGCAGTTCTAAGGGACAGCAAATGTCCTACGAGCAGTACTTC. Protein product: CASSSKGQQMSYEQYF.

The chain couples TRBV28 to TRBJ2-1; 10 nucleotides align to TRBD2. Germline loops: CDR1 MDHEN, CDR2 SYDVKM. The V gene end was trimmed by 8 bases and the J gene end by 5 bases; junction bases not matched to a gene: 9. This CDR3 spans 15 amino acids. CDR3 DNA: TGTGCCAGCCATAGCGGGGGGCCAACCAACAATGAGCAGTTCTTC. This encodes CASHSGGPTNNEQFF.

The V call is TRBV5-8, the J call TRBJ2-3; TRBD1 aligns across 9 bases. CDR3 length: 15 residues. With V trimmed by 2 bases and J by 1 base, 2 bases remained unmatched. The germline CDR1 and CDR2 sequences are SGHTS and YDEGEE. The CDR3 sequence is CASSFTGGGTDTQYF. The CDR3 coding sequence is TGTGCCAGCAGCTTCACAGGGGGCGGCACAGATACGCAGTATTTT.

The rearrangement joins TRBV7-2 to TRBJ2-1; D unresolved. The CDR3 runs to 14 residues. Germline CDR1 reads SGHTA; CDR2 reads FQGNSA. Trimming took 1 base from V and 0 from J, leaving 4 bases between them. Here the CDR3 reads CASSLDYSYNEQFF. The CDR3 nucleotides read TGTGCCAGCAGCTTAGACTACTCCTACAATGAGCAGTTCTTC.

V and J are TRBV9 and TRBJ2-1; 8 bases fit TRBD1. Trimming cost V 2 bases and J 6 bases; bases outside gene matches: 4. CDR1 and CDR2 from the germline V gene are SGDLS and YYNGEE. This CDR3 comprises 14 residues. CDR3 in DNA: TGTGCCAGCAGCGTCCTAGGACAGGGCAATGAGCAGTTCTTC. This encodes CASSVLGQGNEQFF.

The chain combines TRBV7-8 with TRBJ2-1, with a weak D call TRBD1 (5 bases). Deletions cut 1 base from V and 1 base from J, with 8 bases between. Germline V gene sequence: CDR1 SGHVS, CDR2 FQNEAQ. CDR3 length equals 15 residues. The CDR3 DNA reads as TGTGCCAGCAGCTTAGATCAGGGTTCCTACAATGAGCAGTTCTTC. Residues: CASSLDQGSYNEQFF.

The chain links TRBV7-8 to TRBJ2-3; perhaps TRBD2 as D (5 bases). In germline, CDR1 is SGHVS, CDR2 FQNEAQ. The V end lost 6 bases, the J end lost 2 bases, and 12 bases lay between the germline ends. The CDR3 totals 14 residues. The CDR3 sequence: CASRTRAITDTQYF. In nucleotides, the CDR3 is TGTGCCAGCAGAACTAGGGCCATCACAGATACGCAGTATTTT.